A single sample is the source of the 6 T cell receptor beta chains below, sequenced in a study of response to subunit inactivated influenza vaccine. TCRdb re-called the RT-PCR reads with MiXCR, one entry per CDR3 protein. The repertoire has 500,000 to 600,000 distinct CDR3 sequences, about 10% of them found once; the top ten carry approximately 9.9%. These data were also reused for a study on T cells expressing NK-cell markers. That source adds: A 5'RACE template switching approach incorporating UMIs was used to make TCR beta cDNA.

The material was PBMCs from blood, obtained on the day of vaccination. The receptors come from a man over 45 who received an inactivated influenza vaccine.

This clonotype occurred a few times. V is TRBV5-1 and J is TRBJ2-7, with D possibly TRBD2 on 6 matching bases. This CDR3 comprises 14 residues. Trimming removed 5 bases from V and 0 bases from J, with 12 bases in between. Germline V gives CDR1 SGHRS, CDR2 YFSETQ. The CDR3 nucleotides read TGCGCCAGCAGTGGGGGGTGGCTCTCCTACGAGCAGTACTTC. It is translated as CASSGGWLSYEQYF.

This clonotype has just one count. The chain couples TRBV5-5 to TRBJ2-3; the D is unclear. The CDR3 consists of 12 residues. Per germline, CDR1 SGHKS and CDR2 YYEKEE (reference sequence). V lost 1 base to trimming and J lost 9 bases, with 9 bases between them. The CDR3 sequence: CASSLWMETQYF. The CDR3 coding sequence is TGTGCCAGCAGCTTGTGGATGGAAACGCAGTATTTT.

The genes are TRBV25-1 and TRBJ2-6, with a possible D match to TRBD1 (6 bases). CDR1 MGHDK and CDR2 SYGVNS come from the germline V gene. Trimming cost V 10 bases and J 0 bases, with 16 bases left between them. The CDR3 covers 16 residues. The CDR3 is CATVQGSHSGANVLTF. The CDR3 nucleotides are TGTGCCACCGTTCAGGGGTCCCACTCTGGGGCCAACGTCCTGACTTTC.

The rearrangement links TRBV11-2 to TRBJ2-3, with D maybe TRBD1 (5 bases). Germline V CDR1 and CDR2: SGHAT, FQNNGV. The germline V and J ends were trimmed by 5 bases and 4 bases, with 16 bases remaining between them. This CDR3 has 15 amino acids. The CDR3 loop is CASSGQTRPADTQYF. The CDR3 nucleotides are TGTGCCAGCAGCGGACAAACACGCCCGGCAGATACGCAGTATTTT.

This sequence joins TRBV6-2 or TRBV6-3 and TRBJ2-6; D unresolved. CDR3 length: 17 residues. V lost 0 bases and J lost 4, with 13 bases in between. The V gene's germline CDR1 is MNHEY and CDR2 SVGEGT. In nucleotides, the CDR3 is TGTGCCAGCAGTTACTCGTCTGGGGTTCGAGGGGCCAACGTCCTGACTTTC. As protein: CASSYSSGVRGANVLTF.

This clonotype was seen a handful of times. The gene calls are TRBV10-2 and TRBJ1-1; the match to TRBD1 covers 7 bases. The germline V gene encodes CDR1 WSHSY and CDR2 SAAADI. The CDR3 is 14 amino acids. V trimming: 0 bases; J trimming: 9 bases; junction bases outside the gene matches: 7. This CDR3 is CASSESRGTDQAFF. As DNA, the CDR3 is TGCGCCAGCAGTGAGTCGCGGGGGACAGACCAAGCTTTCTTT.